Sequencing of this TCR beta chain was carried out in a study of regulatory T cells in long-lasting Graves disease. Time point reported: persistent/refractory GD, antithyroid drugs over 5 years with positive TRAb. Extracted PBMC RNA gave rise to the TCR library. Germline loops: CDR1 SGHTA, CDR2 FQGTGA. With 6 bases removed from V and 6 bases from J, the gap between germline ends came to 12 bases. There are 14 residues in the CDR3. Libraries of TCR beta came from iRepertoire HTBI primers plus Arm-PCR of CDR3 regions. TCRdb reprocessed the multiplex PCR reads with MiXCR, giving one entry per CDR3 protein. Of a few hundred thousand distinct CDR3 sequences listed, about 25% were seen once; the top ten hold around 24%. As regards this clonotype: The antigen remains undetermined.

Study conclusions and caveats: TCR diversity in persistent Graves' patients was below that of newly diagnosed ones.

The sequences come from peripheral blood mononuclear cells (PBMCs), collected when the disease was refractory, from a patient treated with antithyroid drugs. The receptor comes from a female donor with Graves disease. The chain uses TRBV7-3 and TRBJ1-6, with D unresolved. Here the CDR3 reads CASSLHGLNSPLHF. DNA for the CDR3: TGTGCCAGCAGTTTACACGGCCTTAATTCACCCCTCCACTTT.